The rows below give T cell receptor beta chains drawn from one sample of a study of shared T cell receptors in the human thymus. Only in-frame clones appear in the TCRdb table, and some are missing; sequencing was by immunoSEQ multiplex PCR. The sample has roughly 660,000 clones; roughly 90% are singletons. Another study also made use of these data, one on human thymus T cells.

Material: thymocytes. The source is a boy under two years old with a congenital heart defect. CDR3s include the opening cysteine and the closing phenylalanine or tryptophan. Fields, in order: V gene, D gene, clone size, J gene, CDR3 protein, CDR3 DNA. D genes are given only for firm matches. Rows give clone size only sometimes, using once, few, many, or a class for an expanded clone.

>TRBV5-5|TRBD2|NA|TRBJ2-3
CASSRLVASGSGGTDTQYF
TGTGCCAGCAGCCGCCTCGTGGCTAGCGGGAGCGGGGGCACAGATACGCAGTATTTT
>TRBV4-3|NA|NA|TRBJ2-1
CASSPPSRGEQFF
TGCGCCAGCAGCCCCCCCTCCCGAGGGGAGCAGTTCTTC
>TRBV2|TRBD2|NA|TRBJ2-7
CASSEALHIRLCGSPGEQYF
TGTGCCAGCAGTGAAGCGCTCCACATCCGACTCTGCGGGAGCCCGGGAGAGCAGTACTTC
>TRBV4-1|TRBD2|NA|TRBJ2-7
CASSGLAGAEQYF
TGCGCCAGCAGCGGACTAGCGGGGGCCGAGCAGTACTTC
>TRBV18|NA|NA|TRBJ2-7
CASSNSPGSLGHEQYF
TGTGCCAGCTCCAATTCCCCGGGGTCCCTAGGCCACGAGCAGTACTTC
>TRBV2|TRBD2|NA|TRBJ2-1
CASRETSGGLNEQFF
TGTGCCAGCAGGGAGACTAGCGGAGGGCTCAATGAGCAGTTCTTC
>TRBV18|NA|once|TRBJ2-7
CASSPSEWAYEQYF
TGTGCCAGCTCACCGTCGGAGTGGGCCTACGAGCAGTACTTC
>TRBV10-3|TRBD2|NA|TRBJ2-1
CAIRTSGSHEQFF
TGTGCCATCAGGACTAGCGGGAGCCATGAGCAGTTCTTC
>TRBV28|TRBD2|NA|TRBJ2-7
CASTSNRLAGAYEQYF
TGTGCCAGCACTTCAAACCGACTAGCGGGAGCCTACGAGCAGTACTTC
>TRBV7-7|NA|NA|TRBJ2-5
CASSWGGRQETQYF
TGTGCCAGCAGTTGGGGCGGACGACAAGAGACCCAGTACTTC
>TRBV11-2|TRBD2|NA|TRBJ2-3
CASSLKREETDTQYF
TGTGCCAGCAGCTTAAAGCGGGAGGAGACAGATACGCAGTATTTT
>TRBV4-2|TRBD2|few|TRBJ2-1
CASSQEGAVAGGGEQFF
TGTGCCAGCAGCCAAGAGGGAGCGGTAGCGGGAGGGGGTGAGCAGTTCTTC
>TRBV28|NA|NA|TRBJ1-1
CASSNHDRRLTEAFF
TGTGCCAGCAGTAACCACGACAGGCGACTCACTGAAGCTTTCTTT
>TRBV10-1|TRBD2|NA|TRBJ2-3
CASSPEGRATQYF
TGCGCCAGCAGTCCCGAGGGGAGGGCGACGCAGTATTTT
>TRBV4-1|NA|NA|TRBJ1-5
CASSEPRTGPHSNQPQHF
TGCGCCAGCAGCGAGCCACGCACAGGACCCCATAGCAATCAGCCCCAGCATTTT
>TRBV7-2|NA|NA|TRBJ1-2
CASSPSGAWRDGYTF
TGTGCCAGCAGCCCCAGTGGGGCCTGGCGTGATGGCTACACCTTC
>TRBV16|TRBD1|NA|TRBJ1-2
CASSPPTGTANYGYTF
TGTGCCAGCAGCCCGCCTACCGGGACAGCTAACTATGGCTACACCTTC
>TRBV7-9|TRBD1|NA|TRBJ2-3
CASSSQGAEVTDTQYF
TGTGCCAGCAGCTCTCAGGGGGCTGAAGTCACAGATACGCAGTATTTT
>TRBV5-4|NA|NA|TRBJ1-1
CASRPERGTEAFF
TGTGCCAGCAGGCCCGAACGGGGCACTGAAGCTTTCTTT
>TRBV20-1|TRBD2|few|TRBJ2-1
CSARSGNEQFF
TGCAGTGCTAGAAGCGGGAACGAGCAGTTCTTC
>TRBV7-9|TRBD2|NA|TRBJ2-1
CASSFYRGGRVTNEQFF
TGTGCCAGCAGCTTCTACCGGGGCGGGAGGGTAACCAATGAGCAGTTCTTC
>TRBV18|NA|NA|TRBJ2-7
CASSTLGASYEQYF
TGTGCCAGCTCAACCCTAGGGGCGAGTTACGAGCAGTACTTC
>TRBV10-3|TRBD1|NA|TRBJ2-3
CAISESGWDRQRNTQYF
TGTGCCATCAGTGAGTCAGGATGGGACAGGCAAAGAAATACGCAGTATTTT
>TRBV7-2|TRBD2|NA|TRBJ2-5
CASSLGPGLAGGGTQYF
TGTGCCAGCAGCTTAGGTCCGGGACTAGCGGGAGGAGGGACCCAGTACTTC
>TRBV19|TRBD2|NA|TRBJ2-7
CASSIGGIPSYEQYF
TGTGCCAGTAGTATCGGGGGGATACCCTCCTACGAGCAGTACTTC
>TRBV2|TRBD2|few|TRBJ2-4
CASSGPSGKIAKNIQYF
TGTGCCAGCAGTGGGCCTAGCGGGAAGATAGCCAAAAACATTCAGTACTTC
>TRBV15|TRBD2|NA|TRBJ2-7
CATSRDRDGSGVNPYEQYF
TGTGCCACCAGCAGAGATCGGGACGGGAGCGGGGTAAACCCCTACGAGCAGTACTTC
>TRBV25-1|TRBD2|NA|TRBJ2-1
CASSPLTGGYNEQFF
TGTGCCAGCAGCCCCCTAACGGGAGGGTACAATGAGCAGTTCTTC
>TRBV2|NA|NA|TRBJ2-2
CASSVAAGGELFF
TGTGCCAGCAGCGTTGCCGCAGGCGGGGAGCTGTTTTTT
>TRBV6-1|NA|NA|TRBJ1-1
CASWGDGGTEAFF
TGTGCCAGTTGGGGGGATGGGGGAACTGAAGCTTTCTTT
>TRBV2|TRBD1|NA|TRBJ2-7
CASRFRGKHEQYF
TGTGCCAGCAGGTTCAGGGGGAAACACGAGCAGTACTTC
>TRBV7-2|TRBD1|NA|TRBJ2-7
CASSLGQGHSYEQYF
TGTGCCAGCAGCTTAGGACAGGGCCATTCCTACGAGCAGTACTTC
>TRBV5-1|NA|NA|TRBJ2-3
CASSFRVSTDTQYF
TGCGCCAGCAGCTTCCGGGTGAGCACAGATACGCAGTATTTT
>TRBV30|TRBD1|NA|TRBJ2-7
CAWSGPTPGQGELEQYF
TGTGCCTGGAGTGGACCCACCCCGGGACAGGGGGAATTGGAGCAGTACTTC
>TRBV14|NA|once|TRBJ2-3
CASGSNTGPSTDTQYF
TGTGCCAGCGGAAGTAACACAGGGCCTAGCACAGATACGCAGTATTTT